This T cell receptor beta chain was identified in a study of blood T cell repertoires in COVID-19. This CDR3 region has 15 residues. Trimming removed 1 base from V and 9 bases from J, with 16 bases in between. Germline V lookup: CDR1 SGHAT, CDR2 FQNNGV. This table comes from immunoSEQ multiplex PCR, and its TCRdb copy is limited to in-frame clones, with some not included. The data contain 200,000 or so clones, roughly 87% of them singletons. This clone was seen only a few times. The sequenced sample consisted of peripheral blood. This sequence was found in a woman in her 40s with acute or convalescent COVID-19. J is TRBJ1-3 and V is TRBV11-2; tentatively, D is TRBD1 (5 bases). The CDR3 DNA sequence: TGTGCCAGCAGCTTAGCGTGGGGAAATCAGGGCACCATATATTTT. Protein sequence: CASSLAWGNQGTIYF.